These T cell receptor beta chains were read from a single sample in a study of T-cell memory formation after mild COVID-19. One entry per CDR3 protein results from TCRdb running MiXCR on the 5' RACE reads. Of fewer than 250,000 distinct CDR3 sequences in the sample, roughly 14% were seen once. Sequencing input: PBMCs or a T cell subset sorted from them (not recorded which). These receptors came from an adult woman who had mild COVID-19 (a few samples of this study predate the infection). Cell type and time point are not known. The CDR3 runs from the conserved cysteine through the conserved F or W. Fields, in order: V gene, D gene, J gene, clone size, CDR3 length, CDR3 protein. The D gene is left open where the match is weak. Only some rows state a clone size, as once, few, many or a class for expanded clones.

>TRBV9|TRBD2|TRBJ2-7|NA|13
CASSDSGRREQYF
>TRBV7-2|TRBD2|TRBJ2-3|few|16
CASSIGLAGAPDTQYF
>TRBV9|TRBD1|TRBJ2-7|NA|16
CASSAFRDRGSYEQYF
>TRBV12-3/TRBV12-4|NA|TRBJ1-2|few|14
CASSLRGYGYGYTF
>TRBV11-3|TRBD2|TRBJ2-3|NA|17
CASSLDGLAASTDTQYF
>TRBV10-3|NA|TRBJ1-5|few|14
CAISSGGNNQPQHF
>TRBV18|NA|TRBJ1-1|few|14
CASSPSGLNTEAFF
>TRBV2|NA|TRBJ2-3|few|15
CASSQGRQSTDTQYF
>TRBV5-1|NA|TRBJ2-5|NA|18
CASTISGQASLRWETQYF
>TRBV10-3|NA|TRBJ2-1|NA|14
CAISESGRNNEQFF
>TRBV12-3/TRBV12-4|NA|TRBJ1-2|many|15
CASSSDYSTNYGYTF
>TRBV6-2/TRBV6-3|NA|TRBJ2-1|NA|15
CASSYVSGSYNEQFF
>TRBV20-1|NA|TRBJ2-5|NA|13
CSAVPLAPDSQYF
>TRBV4-1|NA|TRBJ2-6|NA|17
CASSQTGYFPGANVLTF
>TRBV19|TRBD2|TRBJ2-3|NA|14
CASSVTSGTDTQYF
>TRBV6-1|NA|TRBJ2-7|few|10
CASSDVEQYF
>TRBV10-3|TRBD1|TRBJ2-5|NA|14
CAIRETGSGETQYF
>TRBV5-5|NA|TRBJ2-7|few|14
CASSFTTGPYEQYF
>TRBV5-1|NA|TRBJ1-1|few|15
CASSLEWGVGTEAFF
>TRBV12-3/TRBV12-4|NA|TRBJ2-7|few|14
CASSLGSLSYEQYF
>TRBV19|NA|TRBJ2-2|NA|14
CASRDGPNTGELFF
>TRBV29-1|TRBD2|TRBJ2-2|few|14
CSVGNPAGTGELFF
>TRBV3-1|NA|TRBJ1-1|NA|17
CASSQVLLRTNFLEAFF
>TRBV11-2|TRBD2|TRBJ2-7|NA|18
CASSWGTGLAGGPYEQYF
>TRBV5-1|TRBD1|TRBJ2-7|many|14
CASSLGTGPYEQYF
>TRBV11-3|NA|TRBJ2-1|NA|12
CASSLDLGEQFF
>TRBV12-3/TRBV12-4|NA|TRBJ1-2|few|12
CASSSRTYGYTF
>TRBV7-8|TRBD1|TRBJ2-1|NA|16
CASSQFRDRRRNEQFF
>TRBV24-1|NA|TRBJ1-5|many|13
CATSRRGNQPQHF
>TRBV5-1|NA|TRBJ1-2|few|15
CASSLGATATDGYTF
>TRBV3-1|NA|TRBJ2-1|few|12
CASSQAEATQFF
>TRBV7-2|TRBD1|TRBJ1-4|few|15
CASSLAGQGNEKLFF
>TRBV6-6|NA|TRBJ1-1|NA|12
CASSYGVTEAFF
>TRBV7-9|NA|TRBJ2-1|few|13
CASSLGFVDEQFF
>TRBV7-8|NA|TRBJ1-3|few|17
CASSPPWWVEDGNTIYF
>TRBV20-1|TRBD1|TRBJ1-4|few|14
CSAGQGATNEKLFF
>TRBV7-9|NA|TRBJ1-1|many|17
CASSLKPRTRGWTEAFF
>TRBV5-5|NA|TRBJ2-5|NA|16
CASAQIRGLHQETQYF
>TRBV27|TRBD2|TRBJ2-2|few|15
CASSLSSGGTGELFF
>TRBV12-3/TRBV12-4|NA|TRBJ1-5|many|11
CASSNNQPQHF
>TRBV7-9|TRBD2|TRBJ2-3|few|15
CASRSSGGSTDTQYF
>TRBV10-3|TRBD1|TRBJ1-2|NA|13
CAIRGTGGYGYTF
>TRBV24-1|NA|TRBJ2-3|NA|16
CATSDSTSGTQFTQYF
>TRBV2|NA|TRBJ2-2|NA|15
CASLGLKSRAGELFF
>TRBV7-2|TRBD1|TRBJ2-5|NA|14
CASSFNRQGETQYF
>TRBV9|NA|TRBJ2-7|NA|12
CASSGSSYEQYF
>TRBV4-1|NA|TRBJ1-4|few|16
CASSQGYRKRNEKLFF
>TRBV5-1|TRBD1|TRBJ2-5|few|17
CASSLARGTGTQETQYF
>TRBV5-1|NA|TRBJ1-1|few|13
CASSLDGDTEAFF
>TRBV6-2/TRBV6-3|NA|TRBJ2-7|NA|15
CASSYLASGSYEQYF
>TRBV4-1|NA|TRBJ1-2|few|14
CASSQDSPFYGYTF
>TRBV29-1|TRBD1|TRBJ1-5|few|12
CSVGQGGQPQHF
>TRBV5-1|NA|TRBJ1-2|few|16
CASSLARGATLYGYTF
>TRBV14|TRBD1|TRBJ2-5|few|14
CASSSGTGSKTQYF
>TRBV19|TRBD1|TRBJ1-1|many|13
CASGDRENTEAFF
>TRBV18|NA|TRBJ2-5|many|15
CASSPANRGDQTQYF
>TRBV7-9|TRBD2|TRBJ2-6|few|19
CASSLVFQRGSSGANVLTF
>TRBV12-3/TRBV12-4|NA|TRBJ2-1|few|15
CASSSGGLSYNEQFF
>TRBV12-3/TRBV12-4|NA|TRBJ1-3|few|13
CASSFTEGNTIYF
>TRBV7-9|NA|TRBJ1-2|many|12
CASSRDNYGYTF